The 7 T cell receptor beta chains given below trace back to one sample, sequenced in a study of beta chain features in type 1 diabetes. Sequencing targeted expressed TCRB transcripts, as all isolated RNA had been reverse transcribed. Produced via immunoSEQ multiplex PCR; TCRdb's table is partial and in-frame only. The top ten hold 0.025% to 0.035% of the sample, which has around 260,000 clones, roughly 22% seen once. Broader study findings: Within each of all four CD4+ subsets, Type 1 diabetes patients had TCRB CDR3s that were moderately but significantly shorter.

Their antigen targets remain unknown. The sequenced sample consisted of naive CD4+ T cells from blood. The receptors were sampled from a middle-aged woman with type 1 diabetes.

This rearrangement joins TRBV29-1 to TRBJ1-1, with a possible D match to TRBD1 (5 bases). The CDR3 length is 13 residues. V dropped 7 bases and J dropped 3 bases, with 15 bases sitting between them. Germline V gene data show CDR1 as SQVTM and CDR2 as ANQGSEA. CDR3 bases: TGCAGCGCCGGGGAGGGGATTGACACTGAAGCTTTCTTT. This encodes CSAGEGIDTEAFF.

This clone has a handful of counts. The chain has TRBV28 and TRBJ1-2; D remains ambiguous. The germline V and J ends were trimmed by 6 bases and 0 bases, with 11 bases remaining between them. Looked up from germline, CDR1 is MDHEN and CDR2 is SYDVKM. The CDR3 is 14 residues long. CDR3: CASSPGKANYGYTF. The CDR3 DNA sequence: TGTGCCAGCAGCCCGGGGAAAGCTAACTATGGCTACACCTTC.

V gene TRBV25-1 combines with J gene TRBJ2-1; the match to TRBD2 covers 9 bases. V lost 2 bases, J lost 3 bases, and 11 bases stayed unmatched. CDR1 is MGHDK, CDR2 SYGVNS, per germline. The CDR3 has 18 amino acids. CDR3: CASSEGLAGSKVYNEQFF. The CDR3 region has the DNA TGTGCCAGCAGTGAAGGGCTAGCGGGATCCAAGGTCTACAATGAGCAGTTCTTC.

This clone was seen a few times. The rearrangement links TRBV14 to TRBJ2-2; 8 positions match TRBD1. Germline-derived CDR1 and CDR2 are SGHDN and FVKESK. With 4 bases clipped from V and 1 base from J, the junction kept 8 bases outside the gene matches. The CDR3 runs 17 residues. CDR3 loop: CASSRYAGTGNTGELFF. CDR3 bases: TGTGCCAGCAGCCGCTATGCCGGGACAGGGAACACCGGGGAGCTGTTTTTT. The full variable domain, in which reference TRBV14 and TRBJ2-2 provide the parts outside the CDR3, is EAGVTQFPSHSVIEKGQTVTLRCDPISGHDNLYWYRRVMGKEIKFLLHFVKESKQDESGMPNNRFLAERTGGTYSTLKVQPAELEDSGVYFCASSRYAGTGNTGELFFGEGSRLTVL.

The rearrangement links TRBV29-1 to TRBJ1-2; unclear D gene. The CDR3 is 14 amino acids. The V end lost 0 bases, the J end lost 4 bases, and 12 bases lay between the germline ends. CDR1 and CDR2 from the germline V gene are SQVTM and ANQGSEA. DNA for the CDR3: TGCAGCGTTGAAGAGGGGAGCGCGAGCTATGGCTACACCTTC. Protein product: CSVEEGSASYGYTF.

The V call is TRBV2, the J call TRBJ2-2; 12 bases align to TRBD2. Germline lookup yields CDR1 SNHLY and CDR2 FYNNEI. CDR3 length: 15 residues. Germline trimming cut 7 bases from V and 6 bases from J; bases unmatched to any gene: 6. CDR3 bases: TGTGCCAGCACCCGACTAGCGGGGGAACCCGGGGAGCTGTTTTTT. The encoded protein is CASTRLAGEPGELFF.

This clone has only a few counts. This chain links TRBV6-5 with TRBJ2-3; D is unresolved. Germline CDR1 is MNHEY and CDR2 is SVGAGI. The V end was cut by 2 bases, the J end by 4 bases, with 10 bases between. This CDR3 region has 14 residues. Here the CDR3 reads CASSYASSADTQYF. In nucleotides, the CDR3 is TGTGCCAGCAGTTACGCGAGCTCCGCAGATACGCAGTATTTT.